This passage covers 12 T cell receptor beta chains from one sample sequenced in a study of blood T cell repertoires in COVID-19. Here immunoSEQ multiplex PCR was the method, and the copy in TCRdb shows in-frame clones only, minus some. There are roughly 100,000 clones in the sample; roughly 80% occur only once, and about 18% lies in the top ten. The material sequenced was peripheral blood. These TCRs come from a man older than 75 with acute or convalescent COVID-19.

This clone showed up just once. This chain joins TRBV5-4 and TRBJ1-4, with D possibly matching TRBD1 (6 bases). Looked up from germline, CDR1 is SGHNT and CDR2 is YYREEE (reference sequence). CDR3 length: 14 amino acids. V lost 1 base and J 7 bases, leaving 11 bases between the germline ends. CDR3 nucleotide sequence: TGTGCCAGCAGCTTGACAGGGCGGAGTGAAAAACTGTTTTTT. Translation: CASSLTGRSEKLFF.

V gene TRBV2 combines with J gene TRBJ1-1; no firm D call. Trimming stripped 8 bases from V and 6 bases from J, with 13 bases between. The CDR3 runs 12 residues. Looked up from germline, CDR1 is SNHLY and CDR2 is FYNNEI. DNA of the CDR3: TGTGCCAGCGGAGGACTGTGGCCTGAAGCTTTCTTT. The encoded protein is CASGGLWPEAFF.

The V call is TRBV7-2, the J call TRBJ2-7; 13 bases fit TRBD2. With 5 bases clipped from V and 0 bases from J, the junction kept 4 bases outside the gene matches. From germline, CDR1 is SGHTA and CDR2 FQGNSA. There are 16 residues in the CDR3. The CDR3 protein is CASSRGLAGASYEQYF. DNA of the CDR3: TGTGCCAGCAGCCGCGGACTAGCGGGAGCCTCCTACGAGCAGTACTTC.

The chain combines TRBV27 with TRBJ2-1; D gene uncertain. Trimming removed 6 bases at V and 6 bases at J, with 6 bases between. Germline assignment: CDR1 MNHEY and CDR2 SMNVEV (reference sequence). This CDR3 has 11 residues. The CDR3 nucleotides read TGTGCCAGCAGAAGAGGCAATGAGCAGTTCTTC. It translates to CASRRGNEQFF.

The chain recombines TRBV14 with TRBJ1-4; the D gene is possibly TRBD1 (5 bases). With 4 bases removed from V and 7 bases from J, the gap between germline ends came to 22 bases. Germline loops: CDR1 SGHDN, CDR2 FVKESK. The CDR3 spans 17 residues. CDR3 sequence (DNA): TGTGCCAGCAGCCGTCCCGGACTCTCTGCCGGGGGTGAAAAACTGTTTTTT. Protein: CASSRPGLSAGGEKLFF. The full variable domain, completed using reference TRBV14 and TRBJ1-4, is EAGVTQFPSHSVIEKGQTVTLRCDPISGHDNLYWYRRVMGKEIKFLLHFVKESKQDESGMPNNRFLAERTGGTYSTLKVQPAELEDSGVYFCASSRPGLSAGGEKLFFGSGTQLSVL.

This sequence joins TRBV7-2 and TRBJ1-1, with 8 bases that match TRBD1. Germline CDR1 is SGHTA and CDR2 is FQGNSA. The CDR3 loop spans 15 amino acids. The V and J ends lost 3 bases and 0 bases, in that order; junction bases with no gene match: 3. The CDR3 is CASSFSGQVNTEAFF. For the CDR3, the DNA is TGTGCCAGCAGCTTTTCGGGACAGGTGAACACTGAAGCTTTCTTT.

The CDR3 coding sequence is TGTGCCAGCAGTTTCAGAAATTCACCCCTCCACTTT. Translation gives CASSFRNSPLHF. This chain uses TRBV7-2 with TRBJ1-6; no firm D call. Trimming left V 6 bases short and J 7 bases short, with 7 bases between. The germline CDR1 and CDR2 sequences are SGHTA and FQGNSA. CDR3 length: 12 amino acids.

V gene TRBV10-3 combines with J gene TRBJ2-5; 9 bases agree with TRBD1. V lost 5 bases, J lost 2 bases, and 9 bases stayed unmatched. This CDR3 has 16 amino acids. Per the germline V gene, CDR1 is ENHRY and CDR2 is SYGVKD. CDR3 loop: CAISRTGGAGQETQYF. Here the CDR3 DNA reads TGTGCCATCAGTCGTACAGGGGGCGCAGGGCAAGAGACCCAGTACTTC.

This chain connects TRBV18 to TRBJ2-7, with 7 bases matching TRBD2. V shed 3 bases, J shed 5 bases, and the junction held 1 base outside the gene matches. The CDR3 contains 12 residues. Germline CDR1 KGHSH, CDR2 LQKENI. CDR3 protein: CASSPGGDEQYF. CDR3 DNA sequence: TGTGCCAGCTCACCGGGGGGGGACGAGCAGTACTTC.

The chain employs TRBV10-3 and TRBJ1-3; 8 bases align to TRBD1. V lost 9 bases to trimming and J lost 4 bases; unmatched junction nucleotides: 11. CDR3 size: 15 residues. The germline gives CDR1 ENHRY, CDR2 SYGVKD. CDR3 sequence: CAIKQGGPEGNTIYF. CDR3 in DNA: TGTGCCATAAAACAGGGGGGTCCGGAAGGAAACACCATATATTTT.

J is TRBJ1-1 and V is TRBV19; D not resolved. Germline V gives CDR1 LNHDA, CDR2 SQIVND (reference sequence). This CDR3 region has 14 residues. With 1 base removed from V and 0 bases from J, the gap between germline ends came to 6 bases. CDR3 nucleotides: TGTGCCAGTAGTATAGCCGGGATGAACACTGAAGCTTTCTTT. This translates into CASSIAGMNTEAFF.

CDR3 amino acids: CASSPQGTNEKLFF. DNA of the CDR3: TGTGCCAGCAGCCCACAGGGGACTAATGAAAAACTGTTTTTT. The V gene is TRBV9, the J gene TRBJ1-4; 7 bases map to TRBD1. The CDR3 is 14 residues long. Germline V gene lookup returns CDR1 SGDLS and CDR2 YYNGEE. V gave up 4 bases and J gave up 2 bases; unmatched junction bases: 2.